The 5 T cell receptor beta chains presented below share a single source sample, sequenced in a study of blood T cell repertoires in COVID-19. The protocol was immunoSEQ multiplex PCR, while the TCRdb copy is restricted to in-frame clones and leaves out a portion. The profile shows approximately 39,000 clones, 87% of them singletons. Sample: peripheral blood. The receptor set was obtained from a man between 50 and 59 years old with active or convalescent COVID-19.

The J gene is TRBJ2-1, the V gene TRBV18; 9 nucleotides agree with TRBD1. The germline V gene encodes CDR1 KGHSH and CDR2 LQKENI. The CDR3 has 16 amino acids. After removal of 0 bases from V and 5 bases from J, the junction contained 5 bases not matched to a gene. In DNA, the CDR3 is TGTGCCAGCTCACCACCATGGGACAGGGCAAACAATGAGCAGTTCTTC. Residues: CASSPPWDRANNEQFF.

The rearrangement links TRBV5-1 to TRBJ2-7; D not resolved. V was shortened by 0 bases and J by 4 bases, with 8 bases between the two germline ends. Germline CDR1 is SGHRS and CDR2 is YFSETQ. The CDR3 has 13 amino acids. This CDR3 reads CASSLVAEYEQYV. The CDR3 region has the DNA TGCGCCAGCAGCTTGGTGGCAGAATACGAGCAGTACGTC.

CDR3 protein: CASSGRTHTGELFF. For the CDR3, the DNA is TGTGCCAGCAGTGGAAGGACTCACACCGGGGAGCTGTTTTTT. The chain combines TRBV2 with TRBJ2-2; tentative D call: TRBD2 (5 bases). Germline V gene data show CDR1 as SNHLY and CDR2 as FYNNEI. The CDR3 runs to 14 residues. V was cut by 4 bases and J by 3 bases, with 9 bases left in between.

The chain joins TRBV25-1 to TRBJ1-5, with 10 bases fitting TRBD1. In germline, CDR1 is MGHDK, CDR2 SYGVNS. The junction had 9 bases not matched to a gene; V was cut back by 5 bases and J by 8 bases. The CDR3 contains 15 residues. CDR3 in amino acids: CASSSWGQGSEPQHF. The CDR3 region has the DNA TGTGCCAGCAGTTCTTGGGGACAGGGGTCGGAGCCCCAGCATTTT.

V and J are TRBV27 and TRBJ1-1, with TRBD1 identical over 7 bases. V dropped 5 bases and J dropped 4; count of bases not matched to a gene: 7. The CDR3 has 14 amino acids. Germline loops: CDR1 MNHEY, CDR2 SMNVEV (reference sequence). The CDR3 reads CASSIQGGGTEAFF. In DNA, the CDR3 is TGTGCCAGCAGTATTCAGGGGGGCGGCACTGAAGCTTTCTTT.